One and the same sample provided the 10 T cell receptor beta chains below, sequenced in a study of cytomegalovirus exposure and HLA in healthy donors (dated by TCRdb to about 2017). The library was produced with the immunoSEQ multiplex PCR assay. The multiplex PCR relied on a mix of 60 forward primers for TCR Vbeta segments and 13 reverse primers for TCR Jbeta segments. The clones in this table, taken by TCRdb from immuneACCESS, are in-frame only. Not every clone is retained; where verified, under half of the shortfall comes from an unresolved V gene, and the cause of the rest is unknown. The sample includes roughly 280,000 clones, with roughly two thirds observed a single time. The ten largest make up 2% to 2.5% of the sample. Sequenced: PBMCs. The source is a female donor in good health and CMV-seronegative.

In the case of this clone: Relative to the germline gene, one junction end is altered; a read error may explain this. CDR3 bases: TGTGTCACCACGGGACAGGGGGCGGGAGGGGCCAACGTCCTGACTTTC. Translated, it gives CVTTGQGAGGANVLTF. The rearrangement uses TRBV15 and TRBJ2-6; 12 nucleotides agree with TRBD1. The length of the CDR3 is 16 residues. CDR1 LNHNV and CDR2 YYDKDF come from the germline V gene (reference sequence).

The chain employs TRBV28 and TRBJ2-7; no firm D call. Trimming cost V 2 bases and J 4 bases, with 6 bases left between them. CDR3 length: 12 residues. The germline V gene has CDR1 MDHEN and CDR2 SYDVKM. The CDR3 DNA is TGTGCCAGCAGTTTAACCGGGTACGAGCAGTACTTC. Protein product: CASSLTGYEQYF.

The chain is built from TRBV4-2 and TRBJ1-4, with D perhaps matching TRBD1 (5 bases). The CDR3 is 14 amino acids. V shed 3 bases and J shed 8 bases, with 13 bases lying between them. Per the germline V gene, CDR1 is LGHNA and CDR2 is YNFKEQ. The CDR3 spells CASSQGVGGEKLFF. The CDR3 nucleotides are TGTGCCAGCAGCCAGGGGGTCGGGGGAGAAAAACTGTTTTTT.

This clone was seen just once. This chain connects TRBV5-1 to TRBJ1-4; D not resolved. CDR3 length: 13 residues. V was shortened by 4 bases and J by 0 bases, with 4 bases between the two germline ends. Germline V CDR1 and CDR2: SGHRS, YFSETQ. In DNA, the CDR3 is TGCGCCAGCAGCCCGGCAACTAATGAAAAACTGTTTTTT. Amino acids: CASSPATNEKLFF.

V and J are TRBV30 and TRBJ1-5, with 7 positions matching TRBD1. The germline CDR1 and CDR2 sequences are GTSNPN and SVGIG (reference sequence). The CDR3 sequence is 13 residues long. V was pared by 5 bases and J by 8 bases, with 9 bases of the junction left unmatched. The CDR3 DNA reads TGTGCCTGGCAGGGGACAGCCTCAGAGCCCCAGCATTTT. The encoded protein is CAWQGTASEPQHF.

V gene TRBV5-1 combines with J gene TRBJ2-1; TRBD2 matches at 11 bases. CDR3 length equals 16 residues. Germline V gene sequence: CDR1 SGHRS, CDR2 YFSETQ. V shed 7 bases and J 8 bases; nucleotides not matched to a gene: 14. This CDR3 is CASHEIAGGLGDEQFF. CDR3 nucleotide sequence: TGCGCCAGCCATGAAATAGCGGGAGGGCTCGGGGATGAGCAGTTCTTC.

The CDR3 here is CAWRGGINNSPLHF. CDR3 coding DNA: TGTGCCTGGAGGGGAGGGATTAATAATTCACCCCTCCACTTT. The rearrangement uses TRBV30 and TRBJ1-6, with no clear D. The V end was cut by 3 bases, the J end by 5 bases, with 11 bases between. Per germline, CDR1 GTSNPN and CDR2 SVGIG (reference sequence). This CDR3 has 14 residues.

This sequence joins TRBV5-1 and TRBJ1-5; D gene unclear. This CDR3 contains 13 residues. The ends were cut back, 0 bases at V and 7 bases at J, with 8 bases in the middle. The germline V gene has CDR1 SGHRS and CDR2 YFSETQ. DNA for the CDR3: TGCGCCAGCAGCTTGGGCCCGGAGCAGCCCCAGCATTTT. It specifies CASSLGPEQPQHF.

The gene calls are TRBV5-6 and TRBJ2-3; D unresolved. This CDR3 spans 13 amino acids. V dropped 0 bases and J dropped 6 bases, with 8 bases sitting between them. From germline, CDR1 is SGHDT and CDR2 YYEEEE. CDR3 coding DNA: TGTGCCAGCAGCTTGGGCAGCGTTGATACGCAGTATTTT. Protein sequence: CASSLGSVDTQYF.

This chain joins TRBV15 and TRBJ1-5; D gene uncertain. The CDR3 consists of 15 residues. Trimming removed 1 base from V and 2 bases from J, with 9 bases in between. Germline CDR1 reads LNHNV; CDR2 reads YYDKDF (reference sequence). The CDR3 loop reads CATSRVWEGNQPQHF. As DNA, the CDR3 is TGTGCCACCAGCAGAGTGTGGGAGGGCAATCAGCCCCAGCATTTT.